The 2 T cell receptor beta chains in this list originate from one sample, sequenced in a study of T cell repertoires in cytomegalovirus infection. For these TCRs, the target antigens are not known. TCRdb fed the reads into MiXCR, producing one record per CDR3 protein. The table lists approximately 1,000,000 distinct CDR3 sequences, approximately 32% of them singletons. Material: cultured CD8+ T cells from PBMCs, obtained from culture after CMV antigen stimulation. The receptors originated from a human donor in good health (CMV status not recorded). Some clones in this sample may be carry-over from other donors' samples.

The rearrangement joins TRBV7-6 to TRBJ2-7, with TRBD1 identical over 8 bases. The CDR3 consists of 13 residues. Germline V gene lookup returns CDR1 SGHVS and CDR2 FNYEAQ. V lost 4 bases to trimming and J lost 6 bases; unmatched junction nucleotides: 5. The CDR3 spells CASSSGQVGEQYF. The CDR3 region has the DNA TGTGCCAGCAGCTCGGGACAGGTAGGCGAGCAGTACTTC.

This clonotype occurred many times. The genes are TRBV7-9 and TRBJ2-5, with 7 bases fitting TRBD1. The CDR3 totals 17 residues. V trimming: 5 bases; J trimming: 2 bases; junction bases outside the gene matches: 14. Germline loops: CDR1 SEHNR, CDR2 FQNEAQ (reference sequence). CDR3 coding DNA: TGTGCCAGCAGCACACCCCCGTCGGGACAGCAGCAAGAGACCCAGTACTTC. Translating gives CASSTPPSGQQQETQYF.